This entry concerns a single T cell receptor beta chain. The antigen remains unidentified. TCRdb recomputed calls from the 5' RACE reads with MiXCR, one row per CDR3 protein. The repertoire holds tens of thousands of distinct CDR3 sequences, with around a fifth as singletons. CDR3 size: 15 residues. Germline values: CDR1 SGHTA, CDR2 FQGNSA. V was trimmed by 8 bases and J by 4 bases, leaving 17 bases between them. Overall study findings and caveats: Tumor Treg TCRs overlapped most with tumor naive CD4+ cells.

The chain joins TRBV7-2 to TRBJ2-2; D remains unclear. This receptor was taken from a female donor with breast cancer. Sample: memory CD4+ T cells sorted from a lymph node. As for subset: memory CD4+ T cells, CD4+CD45RO+CD25-. CDR3: CASPIMSLATGELFF. The CDR3 nucleotides are TGTGCCAGCCCTATCATGTCCTTGGCCACCGGGGAGCTGTTTTTT.